This T cell receptor beta chain comes out of a study of Ad26.COV2.S vaccination and SARS-CoV-2 variants. About the research overall: Each vaccinee took Ad26.COV2.S intramuscularly, once or twice 56 days apart. Study results and caveats: Breadth of non-spike TCRs did not differ between vaccinees and placebo recipients. Placebo recipients trailed vaccine recipients in spike-specific TCR breadth.

Clones were read by immunoSEQ multiplex PCR, and TCRdb kept only the in-frame ones, dropping some. Of roughly 510,000 clones listed, around 90% are singletons. With regard to this clone: The antigen remains unidentified.

Documented treatment: around 19 received Ad26.COV2.S at low or high dose, single or two shots; about 5 received placebo; per-sample allocation not given. Samples were taken on day 63 after the first vaccine or placebo injection. This TCR derives from a person aged 18-60 years who received the Ad26.COV2.S COVID-19 vaccine or a placebo. Material: peripheral blood, obtained in a trial of Ad26.COV2.S vaccine versus placebo.

Here the CDR3 reads CASSVRHTYEQYF. The CDR3 DNA sequence: TGTGCCAGCAGTGTGAGGCATACCTACGAGCAGTACTTC. This chain links TRBV2 with TRBJ2-7; D is uncertain. The V gene's germline CDR1 is SNHLY and CDR2 FYNNEI. The CDR3 is made up of 13 amino acids. Trimming left V 4 bases short and J 2 bases short, with 9 bases between.